This T cell receptor beta chain was captured by sequencing in a study of control samples from healthy donors and cancer patients. Data came from immunoSEQ multiplex PCR; TCRdb stores just in-frame clones and leaves some out. The sample shows about 94,000 clones, approximately 90% of them seen only once. The CDR3 extends over 14 amino acids. Germline loops: CDR1 SGHTA, CDR2 FQGNSA. V shed 5 bases and J shed 1 base, with 11 bases lying between them. The chain carries TRBV7-2 and TRBJ2-5; D is unclear. The clonotype was recovered from a woman between 18 and 30 years old in good health. Sequenced sample: blood. The CDR3: CASSLSWVQETQYF. CDR3 coding DNA: TGTGCCAGCAGCCTCAGTTGGGTCCAAGAGACCCAGTACTTC.